The TCR beta chain described here comes from a study of cytotoxic CD8 clonotypes in ibrutinib-treated CLL. Study-wide results and limits: Clonality climbed at ibrutinib response, then dropped toward baseline at progression.

Germline CDR1 is MNHEY and CDR2 is SVGAGI. Trimming cost V 0 bases and J 7 bases, with 13 bases left between them. CDR3 length equals 16 residues. This clone was seen only once. The antigen is not known. Data came from immunoSEQ multiplex PCR; TCRdb stores just in-frame clones and leaves some out. The sample includes over 30,000 clones, roughly two thirds seen only once; the top ten take 7%. The sample here was PBMCs, taken at disease progression, from a patient treated with ibrutinib. This clonotype was sampled from a human donor with chronic lymphocytic leukemia. The rearrangement links TRBV6-5 to TRBJ1-6; D is undetermined. The CDR3 region is CASSYSISGENSPLHF. The CDR3 nucleotides read TGTGCCAGCAGTTACTCGATTTCTGGGGAAAATTCACCCCTCCACTTT.